This TCR beta chain is drawn from a study of blood T cell repertoires in COVID-19. Original data processing: Estimation of nucleated cell counts relied on the amplification of reference gene primers. Measured with immunoSEQ multiplex PCR; TCRdb has only the in-frame clones, and not every one. The V and J calls and clone size come from that table; D and trimming were worked out from the DNA. The table records approximately 150,000 clones, approximately 73% of them present only once. Germline lookup yields CDR1 SGDLS and CDR2 YYNGEE. This CDR3 has 15 amino acids. Trimming removed 0 bases from V and 2 bases from J, with 8 bases in between.

This chain joins TRBV9 and TRBJ2-2; D possibly corresponds to TRBD2 (5 bases). The sequenced sample was peripheral blood. The source is a man aged 60 to 69 with acute or convalescent COVID-19. DNA of the CDR3: TGTGCCAGCAGCGTAGGAGGAGGAAACACCGGGGAGCTGTTTTTT. This sequence encodes CASSVGGGNTGELFF.